This TCR beta chain was documented in a study of Ad26.COV2.S vaccination and SARS-CoV-2 variants. Across the study: In the study, Ad26.COV2.S was injected intramuscularly once, or twice 56 days apart.

Regarding the study as a whole: People given the vaccine had a wider spike-specific TCR breadth than placebo recipients did. There was a possibility that the TCR breadth and depth analyses underestimated total T cell responses.

Here immunoSEQ multiplex PCR was the method, and the copy in TCRdb shows in-frame clones only, minus some. The table records 330,000 or so clones, approximately 87% of them present only once. V dropped 4 bases and J dropped 2 bases, with 7 bases sitting between them. Germline CDR1 LGHDT, CDR2 YNNKEL (reference sequence). The CDR3 contains 13 residues. The treatment: 15 to 20 received Ad26.COV2.S at low or high dose, single or two shots; about five received placebo; per-sample allocation not given. It was on day 63 after the first vaccine or placebo injection that samples were taken. In the case of this clone: Its target is not known.

The starting material was peripheral blood, obtained in a trial of Ad26.COV2.S vaccine versus placebo. The chain links TRBV3-1 (or the pseudogene TRBV3-2) to TRBJ2-3; no clear D. The source is a person between 18 and 65 years old who received the Ad26.COV2.S COVID-19 vaccine or a placebo. CDR3 amino acids: CASSLSYTDTQYF. The DNA of the CDR3 is TGTGCCAGCAGCCTGAGTTACACAGATACGCAGTATTTT.